Below are 2 T cell receptor beta chains sequenced from a single sample in a study of control samples from healthy donors and cancer patients. Sequencing used immunoSEQ multiplex PCR; TCRdb keeps in-frame clones, though not all of them. The repertoire consists of about 150,000 clones, with around 95% occurring once and the leading ten covering about 5.6%. Sequenced input: blood. The receptors were gathered from a man aged 35 to 55 in good health.

This sequence joins TRBV20-1 and TRBJ2-1; 12 bases match TRBD2. The V and J ends lost 3 bases and 14 bases, in that order; junction bases with no gene match: 14. The germline V gene has CDR1 DFQATT and CDR2 SNEGSKA (reference sequence). The CDR3 consists of 15 residues. DNA of the CDR3: TGCAGTGCTAGTGGCCGACTAGCGGGGGTTAAGTGGGAGTTCTTC. Its translation: CSASGRLAGVKWEFF.

The V and J genes are TRBV19 and TRBJ1-1, with unresolved D. Germline lookup yields CDR1 LNHDA and CDR2 SQIVND (reference sequence). CDR3 size: 15 residues. V lost 5 bases and J 3 bases, leaving 16 bases between the germline ends. The CDR3 protein is CASSGGRQGYTEAFF. CDR3 in DNA: TGTGCCAGTAGTGGAGGCAGGCAAGGATACACTGAAGCTTTCTTT.